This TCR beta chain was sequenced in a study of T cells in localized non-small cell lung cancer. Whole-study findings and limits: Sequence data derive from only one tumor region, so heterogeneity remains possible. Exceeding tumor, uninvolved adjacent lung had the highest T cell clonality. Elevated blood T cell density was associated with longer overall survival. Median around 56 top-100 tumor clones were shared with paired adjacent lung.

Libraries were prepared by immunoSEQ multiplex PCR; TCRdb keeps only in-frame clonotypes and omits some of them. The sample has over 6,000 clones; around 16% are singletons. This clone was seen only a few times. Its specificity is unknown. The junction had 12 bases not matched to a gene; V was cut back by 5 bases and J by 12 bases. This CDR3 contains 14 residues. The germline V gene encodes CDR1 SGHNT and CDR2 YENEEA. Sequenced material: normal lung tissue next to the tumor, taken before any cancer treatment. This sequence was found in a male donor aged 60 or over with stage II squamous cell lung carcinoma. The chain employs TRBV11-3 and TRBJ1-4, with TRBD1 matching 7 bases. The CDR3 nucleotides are TGTGCCAGCAGCCGTGACAGGGCCCGCCGGGAACTGTTTTTT. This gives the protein CASSRDRARRELFF. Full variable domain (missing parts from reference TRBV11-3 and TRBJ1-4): EAGVVQSPRYKIIEKKQPVAFWCNPISGHNTLYWYLQNLGQGPELLIRYENEEAVDDSQLPKDRFSAERLKGVDSTLKIQPAELGDSAVYLCASSRDRARRELFFGSGTQLSVL.